The rows below give T cell receptor beta chains drawn from one sample of a study of blood T cell repertoires in COVID-19. The method was immunoSEQ multiplex PCR; TCRdb's version includes in-frame clones alone and lacks a portion of them. The profile shows 170,000 or so clones, 85% to 95% of them singletons. The specimen was peripheral blood. All receptors derive from a man aged 50 to 59 with acute or convalescent COVID-19. The CDR3 runs from the conserved cysteine through the conserved F or W. The order of the fields is V gene, J gene, D gene, clone size, CDR3 protein, CDR3 DNA. The D gene is left open where the match is weak. Rows may omit the clone size; those that give it use once, few, many or a size class.

V gene: TRBV11-2
J gene: TRBJ2-3
D gene: .
clone size: .
CDR3 protein: CASSLARTQYF
CDR3 DNA: TGTGCCAGCAGCTTAGCTCGTACGCAGTATTTT

V gene: TRBV11-2
J gene: TRBJ1-4
D gene: TRBD1
clone size: .
CDR3 protein: CASSLAGGTGLKLFF
CDR3 DNA: TGTGCCAGCAGCTTAGCGGGCGGGACAGGGCTGAAACTGTTTTTT

V gene: TRBV5-4
J gene: TRBJ1-6
D gene: .
clone size: .
CDR3 protein: CASSLQGYSPLHF
CDR3 DNA: TGTGCCAGCAGCTTACAGGGTTATTCACCCCTCCACTTT

V gene: TRBV29-1
J gene: TRBJ2-7
D gene: .
clone size: .
CDR3 protein: CSAGSSYEQYF
CDR3 DNA: TGCAGCGCCGGGAGCTCCTACGAGCAGTACTTC

V gene: TRBV28
J gene: TRBJ1-5
D gene: .
clone size: few
CDR3 protein: CASSLLSSNQPQHF
CDR3 DNA: TGTGCCAGCAGTTTACTCAGTAGCAATCAGCCCCAGCATTTT

V gene: TRBV19
J gene: TRBJ1-5
D gene: TRBD1
clone size: .
CDR3 protein: CASSGQGGNQPQHF
CDR3 DNA: TGTGCCAGTAGTGGACAGGGAGGCAATCAGCCCCAGCATTTT

V gene: TRBV28
J gene: TRBJ1-5
D gene: TRBD1
clone size: few
CDR3 protein: CASSPGTGRQPQHF
CDR3 DNA: TGTGCCAGCAGTCCGGGGACAGGGCGTCAGCCCCAGCATTTT

V gene: TRBV3-1/TRBV3-2
J gene: TRBJ2-5
D gene: TRBD2
clone size: .
CDR3 protein: CASSQAYLAGGGETQYF
CDR3 DNA: TGTGCCAGCAGCCAAGCTTACCTAGCGGGAGGAGGAGAGACCCAGTACTTC

V gene: TRBV7-9
J gene: TRBJ1-1
D gene: .
clone size: .
CDR3 protein: CASSRPGNTEAFF
CDR3 DNA: TGTGCCAGCAGCCGACCAGGGAACACTGAAGCTTTCTTT

V gene: TRBV9
J gene: TRBJ1-6
D gene: .
clone size: few
CDR3 protein: CASSAEGWNSPLHF
CDR3 DNA: TGTGCCAGCAGCGCTGAGGGTTGGAATTCACCCCTCCACTTT

V gene: TRBV25-1
J gene: TRBJ2-7
D gene: .
clone size: .
CDR3 protein: CASSAGYSYEQYF
CDR3 DNA: TGTGCCAGCAGTGCCGGGTACTCCTACGAGCAGTACTTC

V gene: TRBV10-3
J gene: TRBJ2-7
D gene: TRBD2
clone size: .
CDR3 protein: CATGTRAKDEQYF
CDR3 DNA: TGTGCCACCGGGACTAGGGCGAAGGACGAGCAGTACTTC

V gene: TRBV10-3
J gene: TRBJ1-1
D gene: .
clone size: .
CDR3 protein: CAIREGGLGNTEAFF
CDR3 DNA: TGTGCCATCCGAGAGGGGGGGTTGGGAAACACTGAAGCTTTCTTT

V gene: TRBV19
J gene: TRBJ2-3
D gene: TRBD1
clone size: .
CDR3 protein: CASSSTGVGTDTQYF
CDR3 DNA: TGTGCCAGTAGTTCGACAGGGGTTGGCACAGATACGCAGTATTTT

V gene: TRBV6-2/TRBV6-3
J gene: TRBJ2-5
D gene: .
clone size: once
CDR3 protein: CASSYSRYRGQETQYF
CDR3 DNA: TGTGCCAGCAGTTACTCGAGGTATAGGGGCCAAGAGACCCAGTACTTC

V gene: TRBV7-9
J gene: TRBJ2-3
D gene: .
clone size: once
CDR3 protein: CASSLRGSGSTDTQYF
CDR3 DNA: TGTGCCAGCAGCTTAAGGGGCAGCGGGAGCACAGATACGCAGTATTTT

V gene: TRBV28
J gene: TRBJ1-1
D gene: .
clone size: .
CDR3 protein: CASRTTGPEAFF
CDR3 DNA: TGTGCCAGCAGGACCACAGGCCCTGAAGCTTTCTTT

V gene: TRBV6-5
J gene: TRBJ1-1
D gene: TRBD1
clone size: .
CDR3 protein: CASRTGGVTEAFF
CDR3 DNA: TGTGCCAGCAGGACAGGGGGCGTAACTGAAGCTTTCTTT

V gene: TRBV6-5
J gene: TRBJ1-1
D gene: .
clone size: .
CDR3 protein: CASSTGRGEAFF
CDR3 DNA: TGTGCCAGCAGCACAGGGAGGGGTGAAGCTTTCTTT

V gene: TRBV6-1
J gene: TRBJ2-1
D gene: TRBD2
clone size: .
CDR3 protein: CASSESGGAGNEQFF
CDR3 DNA: TGTGCCAGCAGTGAAAGCGGGGGGGCCGGGAATGAGCAGTTCTTC

V gene: TRBV3-1/TRBV3-2
J gene: TRBJ1-5
D gene: .
clone size: .
CDR3 protein: CASSQDFGTGNQPQHF
CDR3 DNA: TGTGCCAGCAGCCAAGATTTCGGAACGGGGAATCAGCCCCAGCATTTT

V gene: TRBV28
J gene: TRBJ2-7
D gene: .
clone size: .
CDR3 protein: CASSLQTGSYEQYF
CDR3 DNA: TGTGCCAGCAGTTTACAGACAGGCTCCTACGAGCAGTACTTC

V gene: TRBV10-1
J gene: TRBJ2-1
D gene: TRBD2
clone size: few
CDR3 protein: CASSESRLAGSYNEQFF
CDR3 DNA: TGCGCCAGCAGTGAGTCTCGGCTAGCGGGGTCCTACAATGAGCAGTTCTTC

V gene: TRBV7-2
J gene: TRBJ1-3
D gene: TRBD1
clone size: .
CDR3 protein: CASSPIQGTHTIYF
CDR3 DNA: TGTGCCAGCAGCCCCATACAGGGGACCCACACCATATATTTT

V gene: TRBV5-8
J gene: TRBJ2-1
D gene: TRBD2
clone size: .
CDR3 protein: CASSLGLAAYNEQFF
CDR3 DNA: TGTGCCAGCAGCCTCGGACTAGCGGCCTACAATGAGCAGTTCTTC

V gene: TRBV15
J gene: TRBJ1-5
D gene: TRBD1
clone size: .
CDR3 protein: CATSRDQGQGKGPGQPQHF
CDR3 DNA: TGTGCCACCAGCAGAGATCAGGGACAGGGTAAGGGGCCAGGTCAGCCCCAGCATTTT

V gene: TRBV2
J gene: TRBJ1-2
D gene: .
clone size: .
CDR3 protein: CAGTRDNSYYGYTF
CDR3 DNA: TGTGCCGGGACCCGGGACAACTCATACTATGGCTACACCTTC

V gene: TRBV19
J gene: TRBJ2-3
D gene: TRBD2
clone size: once
CDR3 protein: CASSVQGLVSGRRMTDTQYF
CDR3 DNA: TGTGCCAGTAGTGTACAGGGGTTGGTTAGCGGGAGGAGAATGACAGATACGCAGTATTTT

V gene: TRBV29-1
J gene: TRBJ2-5
D gene: TRBD1
clone size: .
CDR3 protein: CSGGQGDQETQYF
CDR3 DNA: TGCAGCGGCGGACAGGGGGATCAAGAGACCCAGTACTTC

V gene: TRBV6-5
J gene: TRBJ2-7
D gene: TRBD2
clone size: .
CDR3 protein: CASSYAAGVVEQYF
CDR3 DNA: TGTGCCAGCAGTTACGCAGCGGGAGTTGTCGAGCAGTACTTC

V gene: TRBV4-2
J gene: TRBJ2-3
D gene: TRBD2
clone size: .
CDR3 protein: CASSQVGGGAPDTQYF
CDR3 DNA: TGTGCCAGCAGCCAAGTTGGCGGGGGGGCTCCAGATACGCAGTATTTT

V gene: TRBV9
J gene: TRBJ2-1
D gene: .
clone size: .
CDR3 protein: CASSVGPGTYNEQFF
CDR3 DNA: TGTGCCAGCAGCGTAGGCCCGGGAACCTACAATGAGCAGTTCTTC

V gene: TRBV29-1
J gene: TRBJ2-1
D gene: .
clone size: once
CDR3 protein: CSVVIAGFGNEQFF
CDR3 DNA: TGCAGCGTTGTTATCGCAGGGTTCGGCAATGAGCAGTTCTTC

V gene: TRBV18
J gene: TRBJ1-1
D gene: .
clone size: .
CDR3 protein: CASSPSQMNTEAFF
CDR3 DNA: TGTGCCAGCTCACCTTCCCAGATGAACACTGAAGCTTTCTTT

V gene: TRBV4-2
J gene: TRBJ1-2
D gene: TRBD1
clone size: .
CDR3 protein: CASSHGQGEANYGYTF
CDR3 DNA: TGTGCCAGCAGCCATGGACAGGGAGAAGCTAACTATGGCTACACCTTC

V gene: TRBV20-1
J gene: TRBJ2-3
D gene: .
clone size: .
CDR3 protein: CSASPSPSTDTQYF
CDR3 DNA: TGCAGTGCTAGTCCTAGCCCTAGCACAGATACGCAGTATTTT

V gene: TRBV5-6
J gene: TRBJ1-3
D gene: .
clone size: .
CDR3 protein: CASSLDTRMRNTIYF
CDR3 DNA: TGTGCCAGCAGCTTGGATACGAGGATGCGAAACACCATATATTTT

V gene: TRBV19
J gene: TRBJ2-2
D gene: TRBD2
clone size: .
CDR3 protein: CASSIDRAAGVNTGELFF
CDR3 DNA: TGTGCCAGTAGTATAGATCGGGCAGCGGGGGTGAACACCGGGGAGCTGTTTTTT

V gene: TRBV6-4
J gene: TRBJ1-1
D gene: .
clone size: few
CDR3 protein: CASSVRENTEAFF
CDR3 DNA: TGTGCCAGCAGTGTCCGGGAGAACACTGAAGCTTTCTTT

V gene: TRBV19
J gene: TRBJ2-7
D gene: TRBD1
clone size: .
CDR3 protein: CASSIRAGTGAYEQYF
CDR3 DNA: TGTGCCAGTAGTATAAGGGCGGGGACAGGAGCCTACGAGCAGTACTTC

V gene: TRBV19
J gene: TRBJ1-2
D gene: .
clone size: .
CDR3 protein: CASSIEDSTYGYTF
CDR3 DNA: TGTGCCAGTAGTATAGAGGACAGCACCTATGGCTACACCTTC

V gene: TRBV6-6
J gene: TRBJ1-6
D gene: TRBD1
clone size: .
CDR3 protein: CATRGGGTSPLHF
CDR3 DNA: TGTGCCACCCGAGGAGGGGGCACGTCACCCCTCCACTTT

V gene: TRBV19
J gene: TRBJ1-5
D gene: .
clone size: few
CDR3 protein: CASSISGEGQPQHF
CDR3 DNA: TGTGCCAGTAGTATCTCGGGGGAGGGTCAGCCCCAGCATTTT